The 11 T cell receptor beta chains below were found in one sample sequenced in a study of Graves' ophthalmopathy and Graves' hyperthyroidism. From RNA, the CDR3 regions of TCR beta chains were amplified and sequenced. Amplification began with first-round RT-PCR using HTBI primers, then second-round multiplex PCR was performed. TCRdb reprocessed the multiplex PCR reads with MiXCR, giving one entry per CDR3 protein. The sample lists hundreds of thousands of distinct CDR3 sequences, roughly 20% occurring once. The specimen was peripheral blood. Receptors originate from a woman aged 18-29 years with stable Graves' hyperthyroidism. Some clones in this sample may be carry-over from other donors' samples.

J is TRBJ1-2 and V is TRBV29-1; 8 nucleotides match TRBD1. The CDR3 contains 13 residues. Germline CDR1 reads SQVTM; CDR2 reads ANQGSEA. Unmatched junction bases numbered 8, after V lost 4 bases and J lost 7 bases. CDR3 DNA sequence: TGCAGCGTTGGTGGACAGGGACCTTTTGGCTACACCTTC. It encodes CSVGGQGPFGYTF. Drawing the rest from reference TRBV29-1 and TRBJ1-2, the complete variable domain is SAVISQKPSRDICQRGTSLTIQCQVDSQVTMMFWYRQQPGQSLTLIATANQGSEATYESGFVIDKFPISRPNLTFSTLTVSNMSPEDSSIYLCSVGGQGPFGYTFGSGTRLTVV.

This clonotype was seen more than once but under ten times. The chain couples TRBV2 to TRBJ2-2, with unresolved D. Trimming took off 2 bases at V and 1 base at J, with 8 bases between the two ends. From germline, CDR1 is SNHLY and CDR2 FYNNEI. CDR3 size: 15 residues. In DNA, the CDR3 is TGTGCCAGCAGTGAACCCCAATGGAACACCGGGGAGCTGTTTTTT. Translated, it gives CASSEPQWNTGELFF.

This clonotype was observed at least ten times. This chain links TRBV7-2 with TRBJ1-3; 7 bases align to TRBD1. This CDR3 is 15 amino acids long. V lost 5 bases and J lost 8; bases outside the gene matches: 12. Germline V gene data show CDR1 as SGHTA and CDR2 as FQGNSA. This chain's CDR3 is CASSQRQGVVHTIYF. The CDR3, as DNA: TGTGCCAGCAGCCAAAGACAGGGTGTGGTTCACACCATATATTTT.

This chain links TRBV5-1 with TRBJ2-2; D not resolved. Trimming took off 2 bases at V and 0 bases at J, with 8 bases between the two ends. The germline CDR1 and CDR2 sequences are SGHRS and YFSETQ. The CDR3 sequence is 15 residues long. The CDR3 loop reads CASSFGAANTGELFF. In DNA, the CDR3 is TGCGCCAGCAGCTTCGGAGCCGCGAACACCGGGGAGCTGTTTTTT.

V gene TRBV6-1 combines with J gene TRBJ1-2, with D perhaps matching TRBD1 (5 bases). V lost 10 bases to trimming and J lost 2 bases, with 14 bases between them. The germline CDR1 and CDR2 sequences are MNHNS and SASEGT. This CDR3 has 13 residues. The CDR3, as DNA: TGTGCCACCTTACCAGGGACCAACTATGGCTACACCTTC. Encoded protein: CATLPGTNYGYTF.

CDR3 in amino acids: CAWSVIHPEAFF. In nucleotides, the CDR3 is TGTGCCTGGAGTGTAATTCATCCGGAAGCTTTCTTT. The chain combines TRBV30 with TRBJ1-1; D gene uncertain. The length of the CDR3 is 12 residues. CDR1 and CDR2 from the germline V gene are GTSNPN and SVGIG (reference sequence). Trimming removed 0 bases at V and 8 bases at J, with 10 bases between.

The table lists this clonotype with a few counts. The V gene is TRBV5-1, the J gene TRBJ2-2; D not certain. Between the trimmed V and J ends, which lost 0 bases and 4 bases, there was a span of 10 bases. The CDR3 length is 15 residues. Germline CDR1 and CDR2: SGHRS and YFSETQ. The CDR3 DNA follows: TGCGCCAGCAGCTTGGACGGCAGCTTCACCGGGGAGCTGTTTTTT. Amino acid sequence: CASSLDGSFTGELFF. Together with reference TRBV5-1 and TRBJ2-2, the CDR3 gives the full variable domain: KAGVTQTPRYLIKTRGQQVTLSCSPISGHRSVSWYQQTPGQGLQFLFEYFSETQRNKGNFPGRFSGRQFSNSRSEMNVSTLELGDSALYLCASSLDGSFTGELFFGEGSRLTVL.

This sequence joins TRBV30 and TRBJ2-7; D could derive from TRBD1 or TRBD2 (6 bases each). The germline V gene has CDR1 GTSNPN and CDR2 SVGIG (reference sequence). This CDR3 contains 12 residues. V shed 0 bases and J shed 7 bases, with 10 bases lying between them. For the CDR3, the DNA is TGTGCCTGGAGTGTAACGGGGGCTGAGCAGTACTTC. It encodes CAWSVTGAEQYF.

This clonotype has more than one count but fewer than ten. Here the CDR3 omits its conserved ending phenylalanine or tryptophan, so a read error is the likely source. The chain recombines TRBV6-4 with TRBJ1-3; 9 nucleotides line up with TRBD1. The trim removed 8 bases at V and 0 bases at J, leaving 11 bases unmatched. The CDR3 length is 17 residues. Germline V gene sequence: CDR1 MRHNA, CDR2 SNTAGT. The CDR3 protein is CASPSGTGPFSGNTIYL. DNA of the CDR3: TGTGCCAGCCCGTCCGGGACAGGGCCTTTCTCTGGAAACACCATATATCTT.

The chain uses TRBV11-2 and TRBJ1-1; D is possibly TRBD1 (6 bases). In germline, CDR1 is SGHAT, CDR2 FQNNGV. The CDR3 is 15 amino acids. Trimming removed 8 bases at V and 3 bases at J, with 19 bases between. The CDR3 region is CASGATGGRYTEAFF. The CDR3 nucleotides are TGTGCCAGCGGCGCGACGGGGGGGCGGTACACTGAAGCTTTCTTT.

In its sample, this clonotype was seen many times. The chain combines TRBV20-1 with TRBJ2-7; D call uncertain. The CDR3 loop spans 12 amino acids. Trimming shortened V by 3 bases and J by 3 bases, and 9 bases separated the two germline ends. Germline CDR1 is DFQATT and CDR2 is SNEGSKA (reference sequence). CDR3 residues: CSARVPSYEQYF. The DNA of the CDR3 is TGCAGTGCTAGGGTTCCCAGCTACGAGCAGTACTTC.